This T cell receptor (beta chain) was captured by sequencing in a study of Graves' ophthalmopathy and Graves' hyperthyroidism. Study conclusions and caveats: Most expanded clonotypes from thyroid (those above 0.001 frequency) were also found in blood. Ophthalmopathy progression predictions by the model showed around 72% specificity and approximately 71% sensitivity.

The authors amplified TCR beta CDR3 regions from RNA transcripts. First-round RT-PCR employed HTBI primers, with a second-round multiplex PCR after it. TCRdb itself ran the multiplex PCR reads through MiXCR, one entry per CDR3 protein. The sample consists of about 740,000 distinct CDR3 sequences, roughly 41% of them appearing once. As the starting material, roughly 9.7 ml of fresh peripheral blood yielded the PBMCs. Looked up from germline, CDR1 is SGHTA and CDR2 is FQGNSA. This CDR3 comprises 14 residues. V lost 6 bases and J lost 3; bases outside the gene matches: 7. This clonotype was seen repeatedly, ten times or more. Its specificity is unknown.

Sequenced material: peripheral blood. The V gene is TRBV7-2, the J gene TRBJ1-2, with TRBD1 matching over 7 bases. This TCR derives from an adult man with Graves' ophthalmopathy. CDR3: CASSRGGTDYGYTF. CDR3 coding DNA: TGTGCCAGCAGTCGCGGGGGGACAGACTATGGCTACACCTTC.